This passage covers 7 T cell receptor beta chains from one sample sequenced in a study of T cells after yellow fever vaccination. TCRdb independently ran MiXCR on the 5' RACE reads; one entry per CDR3 protein. The sample carries 150,000 to 200,000 distinct CDR3 sequences, approximately 10% recorded once. The sequencing used CD8+ T cells sorted from PBMCs, collected 15 days after the yellow fever booster vaccination. The source is a man between 18 and 35 years old who received the YFV17D yellow fever vaccine.

The chain recombines TRBV4-1 with TRBJ1-2; D call uncertain. The V gene's germline CDR1 is MGHRA and CDR2 YSYEKL. The CDR3 sequence is 14 residues long. Trimming shortened V by 0 bases and J by 4 bases, and 9 bases separated the two germline ends. For the CDR3, the DNA is TGCGCCAGCAGCCAAGAAGAGCAGTTCTATGGCTACACCTTC. Translating it yields CASSQEEQFYGYTF.

This clonotype has only a few counts. The genes are TRBV6-2 or TRBV6-3 and TRBJ2-5; D not certain. Germline lookup yields CDR1 MNHEY and CDR2 SVGEGT. This CDR3 is 9 amino acids long. V dropped 10 bases and J dropped 5 bases, with 5 bases sitting between them. The DNA of the CDR3 is TGTGCCATCGGGGAGACCCAGTACTTC. The encoded protein is CAIGETQYF.

The chain combines TRBV7-2 with TRBJ1-4; D perhaps matches TRBD1 (5 bases). The CDR3 loop spans 15 amino acids. Germline CDR1 and CDR2: SGHTA and FQGNSA. V lost 1 base to trimming and J lost 6 bases, with 12 bases between them. The CDR3 sequence is CASSLDVRAYEKLFF. The CDR3 DNA reads as TGTGCCAGCAGCTTAGATGTCAGGGCCTATGAAAAACTGTTTTTT.

The genes are TRBV28 and TRBJ2-4; TRBD1 is a possible D gene (5 bases). Per the germline V gene, CDR1 is MDHEN and CDR2 is SYDVKM. The CDR3 is made up of 18 amino acids. Trimming shortened V by 5 bases and J by 0 bases, and 20 bases separated the two germline ends. CDR3 protein: CASSQVGAEVLAKNIQYF. The CDR3 DNA follows: TGTGCCAGCAGTCAAGTTGGGGCAGAAGTATTAGCCAAAAACATTCAGTACTTC.

This clonotype has a count of ten or more. V gene TRBV6-5 combines with J gene TRBJ2-1, with a tentative D call TRBD1 (6 bases). V was trimmed by 7 bases and J by 10 bases, leaving 14 bases between them. This CDR3 has 12 residues. Germline assignment: CDR1 MNHEY and CDR2 SVGAGI. CDR3 sequence reads: CASTQGFGEQFF. The CDR3 DNA is TGTGCCAGCACTCAGGGGTTTGGGGAGCAGTTCTTC.

The sample holds a few counts of this clonotype. This sequence joins TRBV5-1 and TRBJ1-2, with D uncertain. The germline gives CDR1 SGHRS, CDR2 YFSETQ. The CDR3 has 15 amino acids. Between the trimmed V and J ends, which lost 4 bases and 2 bases, there was a span of 15 bases. In DNA, the CDR3 is TGCGCCAGCAGCGACCGCCCGGGCCCGAACTATGGCTACACCTTC. Translated, it gives CASSDRPGPNYGYTF.

The chain couples TRBV6-5 to TRBJ1-2; 8 nucleotides agree with TRBD1. The V segment lost 2 bases and the J segment 7 bases; nucleotides outside the gene matches: 6. Germline V gene lookup returns CDR1 MNHEY and CDR2 SVGAGI. The CDR3 totals 14 residues. CDR3 protein: CASSYGQGAGGYTF. In nucleotides, the CDR3 is TGTGCCAGCAGTTACGGGCAGGGGGCGGGTGGCTACACCTTC.